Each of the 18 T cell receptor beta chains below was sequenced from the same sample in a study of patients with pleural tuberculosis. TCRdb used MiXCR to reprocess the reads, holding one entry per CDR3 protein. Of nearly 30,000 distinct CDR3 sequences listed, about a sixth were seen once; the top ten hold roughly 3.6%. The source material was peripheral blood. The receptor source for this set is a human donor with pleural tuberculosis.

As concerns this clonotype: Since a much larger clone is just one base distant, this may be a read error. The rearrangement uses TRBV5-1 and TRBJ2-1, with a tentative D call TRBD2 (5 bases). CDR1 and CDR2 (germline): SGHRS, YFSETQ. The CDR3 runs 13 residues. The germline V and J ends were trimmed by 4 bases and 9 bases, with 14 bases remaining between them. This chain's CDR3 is CASSASPGSEQFF. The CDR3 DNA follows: TGCGCCAGCAGCGCCAGTCCGGGGAGTGAGCAGTTCTTC.

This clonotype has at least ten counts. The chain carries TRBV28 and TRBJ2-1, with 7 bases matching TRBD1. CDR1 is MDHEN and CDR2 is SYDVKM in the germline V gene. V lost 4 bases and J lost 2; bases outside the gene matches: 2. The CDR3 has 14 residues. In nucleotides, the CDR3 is TGTGCCAGCAGTTCCGACAGGGCCTACAATGAGCAGTTCTTC. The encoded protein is CASSSDRAYNEQFF.

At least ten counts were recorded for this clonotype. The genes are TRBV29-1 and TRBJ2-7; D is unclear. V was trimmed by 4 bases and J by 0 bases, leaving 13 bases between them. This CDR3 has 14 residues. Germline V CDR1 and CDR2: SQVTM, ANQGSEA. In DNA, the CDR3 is TGCAGCGTTGGAATTGACACGTCCTCCTACGAGCAGTACTTC. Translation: CSVGIDTSSYEQYF.

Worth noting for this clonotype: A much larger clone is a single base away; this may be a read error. The CDR3 is CASSLGLQSTGTQYF. CDR3 nucleotides: TGTGCCAGCAGCCTGGGACTCCAAAGCACAGGTACGCAGTATTTT. The rearrangement uses TRBV3-1 and TRBJ2-3; D perhaps matches TRBD2 (6 bases). The CDR3 is 15 amino acids. In germline, CDR1 is LGHDT, CDR2 YNNKEL (reference sequence).

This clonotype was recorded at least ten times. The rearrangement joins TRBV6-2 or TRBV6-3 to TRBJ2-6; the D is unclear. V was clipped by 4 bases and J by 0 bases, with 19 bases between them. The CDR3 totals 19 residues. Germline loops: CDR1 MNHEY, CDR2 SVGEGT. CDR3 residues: CASSSTLTLWRSGANVLTF. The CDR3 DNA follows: TGTGCCAGCAGTTCCACCTTGACACTGTGGCGCTCTGGGGCCAACGTCCTGACTTTC.

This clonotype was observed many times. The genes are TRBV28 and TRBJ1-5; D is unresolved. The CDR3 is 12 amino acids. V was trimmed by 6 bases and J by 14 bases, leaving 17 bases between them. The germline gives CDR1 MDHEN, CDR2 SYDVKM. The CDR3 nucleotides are TGTGCCAGCAGCCCCCGGGCGCCGTGGGAGCATTTT. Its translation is CASSPRAPWEHF. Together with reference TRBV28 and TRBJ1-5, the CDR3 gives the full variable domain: DVKVTQSSRYLVKRTGEKVFLECVQDMDHENMFWYRQDPGLGLRLIYFSYDVKMKEKGDIPEGYSVSREKKERFSLILESASTNQTSMYLCASSPRAPWEHFGDGTRLSIL.

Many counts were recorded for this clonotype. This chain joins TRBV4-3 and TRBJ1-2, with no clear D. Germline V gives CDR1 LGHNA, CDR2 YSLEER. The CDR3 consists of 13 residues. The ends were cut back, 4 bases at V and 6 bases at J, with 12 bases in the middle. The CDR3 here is CASSPRLVDGYTF. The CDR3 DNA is TGCGCCAGCAGCCCAAGGCTGGTCGATGGCTACACCTTC.

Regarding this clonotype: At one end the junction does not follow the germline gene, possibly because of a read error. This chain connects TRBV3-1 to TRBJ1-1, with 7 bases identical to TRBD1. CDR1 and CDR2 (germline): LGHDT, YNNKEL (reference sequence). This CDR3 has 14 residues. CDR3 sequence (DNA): TGTGCCATCAGCCCGGGACAGTTGAACATTGAAGCTTTCTTT. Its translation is CAISPGQLNIEAFF.

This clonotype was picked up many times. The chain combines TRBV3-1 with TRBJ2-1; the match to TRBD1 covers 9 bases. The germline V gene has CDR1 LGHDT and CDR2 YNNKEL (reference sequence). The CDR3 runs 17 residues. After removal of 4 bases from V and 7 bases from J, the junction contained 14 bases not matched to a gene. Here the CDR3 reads CASSPRVGQGRENEQFF. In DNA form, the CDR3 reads TGTGCCAGCAGCCCAAGGGTTGGACAGGGGAGGGAGAATGAGCAGTTCTTC.

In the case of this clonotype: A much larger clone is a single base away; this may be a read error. CDR3 in amino acids: CSAWGTGENPHGYTF. The CDR3, as DNA: TGCAGCGCTTGGGGGACAGGGGAAAACCCCCATGGCTACACCTTC. The chain employs TRBV29-1 and TRBJ1-2; 10 nucleotides line up with TRBD1. Germline V lookup: CDR1 SQVTM, CDR2 ANQGSEA. CDR3 size: 15 residues. Germline trimming cut 7 bases from V and 6 bases from J; bases unmatched to any gene: 14.

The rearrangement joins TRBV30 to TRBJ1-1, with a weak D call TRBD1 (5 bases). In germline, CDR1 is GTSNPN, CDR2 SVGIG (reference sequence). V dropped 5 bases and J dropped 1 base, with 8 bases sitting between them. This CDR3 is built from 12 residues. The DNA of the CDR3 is TGTGCCTGGGGGACGGGGAACACTGAAGCTTTCTTT. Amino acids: CAWGTGNTEAFF.

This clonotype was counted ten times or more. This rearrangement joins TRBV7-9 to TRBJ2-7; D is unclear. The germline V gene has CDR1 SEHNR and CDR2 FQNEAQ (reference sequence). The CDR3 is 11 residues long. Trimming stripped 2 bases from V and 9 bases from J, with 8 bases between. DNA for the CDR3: TGTGCCAGCAGCTTATTAGGCGGGCAGTACTTC. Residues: CASSLLGGQYF.

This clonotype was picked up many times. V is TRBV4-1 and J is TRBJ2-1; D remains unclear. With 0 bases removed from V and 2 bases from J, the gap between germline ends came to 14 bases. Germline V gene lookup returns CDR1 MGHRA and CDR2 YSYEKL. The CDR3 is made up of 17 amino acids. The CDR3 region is CASSQDQRRPAYNEQFF. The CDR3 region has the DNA TGCGCCAGCAGCCAAGATCAACGGAGACCTGCCTACAATGAGCAGTTCTTC.

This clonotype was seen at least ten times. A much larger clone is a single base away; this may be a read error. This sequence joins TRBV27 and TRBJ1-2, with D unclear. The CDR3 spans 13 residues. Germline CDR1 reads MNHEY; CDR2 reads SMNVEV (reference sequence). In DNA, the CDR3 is TGTGCCAGCAGGGGGTTTTTAAACTATGGCTACCCCTTC. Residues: CASRGFLNYGYPF.

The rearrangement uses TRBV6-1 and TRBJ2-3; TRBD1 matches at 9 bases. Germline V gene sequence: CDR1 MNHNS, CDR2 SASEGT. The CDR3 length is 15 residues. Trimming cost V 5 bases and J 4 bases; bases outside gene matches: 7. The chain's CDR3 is CASSTPRQGADTQYF. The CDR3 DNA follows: TGTGCCAGCAGTACTCCGAGACAGGGGGCAGATACGCAGTATTTT.

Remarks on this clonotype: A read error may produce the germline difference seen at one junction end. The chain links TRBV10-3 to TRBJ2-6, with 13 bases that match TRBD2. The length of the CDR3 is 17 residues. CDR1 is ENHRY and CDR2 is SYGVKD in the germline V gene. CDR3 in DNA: TGTGCCATCAGTCCGGGACTAGCGGGATCTGGGGCCGACGTCCTGACTTTC. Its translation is CAISPGLAGSGADVLTF.

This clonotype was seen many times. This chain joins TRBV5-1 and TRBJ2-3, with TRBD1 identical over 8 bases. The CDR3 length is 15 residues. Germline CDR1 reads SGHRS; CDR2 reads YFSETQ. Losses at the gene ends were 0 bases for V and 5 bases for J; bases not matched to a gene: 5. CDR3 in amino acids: CASSLEQGAVDTQYF. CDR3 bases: TGCGCCAGCAGCTTGGAGCAGGGGGCTGTAGATACGCAGTATTTT.

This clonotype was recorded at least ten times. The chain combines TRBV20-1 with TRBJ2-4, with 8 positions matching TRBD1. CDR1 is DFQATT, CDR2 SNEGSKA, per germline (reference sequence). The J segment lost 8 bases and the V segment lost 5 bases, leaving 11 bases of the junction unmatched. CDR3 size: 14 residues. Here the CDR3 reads CSAPLTGVGDIQYF. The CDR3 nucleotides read TGCAGTGCTCCCCTGACAGGGGTTGGGGACATTCAGTACTTC.